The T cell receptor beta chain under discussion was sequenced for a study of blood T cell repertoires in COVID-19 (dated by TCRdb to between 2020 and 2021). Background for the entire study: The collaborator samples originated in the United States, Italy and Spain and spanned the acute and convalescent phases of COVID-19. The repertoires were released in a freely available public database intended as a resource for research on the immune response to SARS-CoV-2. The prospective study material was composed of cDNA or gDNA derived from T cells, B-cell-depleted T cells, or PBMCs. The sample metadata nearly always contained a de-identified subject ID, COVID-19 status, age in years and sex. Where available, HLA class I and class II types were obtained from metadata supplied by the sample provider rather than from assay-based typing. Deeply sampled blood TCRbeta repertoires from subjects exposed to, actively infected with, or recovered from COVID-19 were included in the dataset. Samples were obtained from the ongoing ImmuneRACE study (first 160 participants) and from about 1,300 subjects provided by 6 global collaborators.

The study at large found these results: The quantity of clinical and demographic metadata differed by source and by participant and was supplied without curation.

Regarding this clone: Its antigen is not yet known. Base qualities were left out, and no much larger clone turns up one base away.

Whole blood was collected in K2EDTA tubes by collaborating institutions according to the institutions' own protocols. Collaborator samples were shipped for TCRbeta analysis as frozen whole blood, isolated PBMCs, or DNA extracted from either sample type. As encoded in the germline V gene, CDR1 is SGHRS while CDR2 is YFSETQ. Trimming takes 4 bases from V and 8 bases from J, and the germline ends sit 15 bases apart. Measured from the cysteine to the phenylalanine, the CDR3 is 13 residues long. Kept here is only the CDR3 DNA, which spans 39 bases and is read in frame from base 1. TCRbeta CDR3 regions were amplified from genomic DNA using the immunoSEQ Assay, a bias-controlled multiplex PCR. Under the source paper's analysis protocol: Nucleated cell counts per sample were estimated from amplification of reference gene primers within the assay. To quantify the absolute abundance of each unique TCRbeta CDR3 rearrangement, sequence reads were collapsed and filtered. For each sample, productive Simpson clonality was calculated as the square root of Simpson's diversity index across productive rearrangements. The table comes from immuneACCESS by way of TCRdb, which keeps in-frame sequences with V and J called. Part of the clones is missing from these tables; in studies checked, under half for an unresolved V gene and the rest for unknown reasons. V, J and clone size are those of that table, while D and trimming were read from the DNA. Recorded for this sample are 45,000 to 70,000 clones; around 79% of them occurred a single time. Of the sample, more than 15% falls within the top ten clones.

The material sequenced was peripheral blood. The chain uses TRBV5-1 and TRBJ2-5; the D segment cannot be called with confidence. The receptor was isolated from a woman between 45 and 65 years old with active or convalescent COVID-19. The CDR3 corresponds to CASSPPIRGTQYF. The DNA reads TGCGCCAGCAGCCCACCGATACGAGGAACCCAGTACTTC.